Listed here is a single T cell receptor (beta chain). Clones were sequenced by immunoSEQ multiplex PCR, and TCRdb holds only the in-frame ones, with some missing. The profile covers some 17,000 clones, with approximately 81% appearing a single time and about a sixth taken by the ten largest. This CDR3 spans 15 amino acids. From germline, CDR1 is MNHEY and CDR2 SVGAGI. V gave up 5 bases and J gave up 3 bases; unmatched junction bases: 9. This sample is part of a study of T cell changes during pregnancy in multiple sclerosis. This chain joins TRBV6-5 and TRBJ2-7, with TRBD1 matching 8 bases. The specimen was CD8+ T cells from peripheral blood mononuclear cells, collected in the third trimester of pregnancy. The clonotype comes from a female donor in good health, enrolled as a control in a pregnancy study. CDR3 amino acids: CASSAPGQAIYEQYF. For the CDR3, the DNA is TGTGCCAGCAGTGCGCCGGGACAGGCCATCTACGAGCAGTACTTC.